The clone carrying this T cell receptor (beta chain) appeared a single time. Its antigen remains unidentified. This specimen belongs to a study of T cells after yellow fever vaccination. Whole-study results and caveats: FACS-sorted repertoires might harbor abundant contaminating clonotypes from the bulk population.

TCRdb used MiXCR to reprocess the 5' RACE reads, holding one entry per CDR3 protein. The data contain around 500,000 distinct CDR3 sequences, roughly 22% of them seen just once; the ten biggest clones take up roughly a sixth. The germline gives CDR1 MNHEY, CDR2 SVGEGT. The CDR3 has 16 amino acids. Trimming took off 2 bases at V and 10 bases at J, with 21 bases between the two ends. The receptor was derived from a man aged 18 to 30 who received the YFV17D yellow fever vaccine. The chain couples TRBV6-2 or TRBV6-3 to TRBJ1-5; D gene unclear. This material consisted of PBMCs, taken roughly 23 days after the first yellow fever vaccination. The CDR3 loop reads CASSYRGRIRREPQHF. The CDR3, as DNA: TGTGCCAGCAGTTACCGGGGTCGGATCCGGAGGGAACCCCAGCATTTT.